The 17 T cell receptor beta chains listed next were all sequenced from one sample in a study of T cell responses to AZD1222 COVID-19 vaccine. The protocol was immunoSEQ multiplex PCR, while the TCRdb copy is restricted to in-frame clones and leaves out a portion. Altogether 140,000 to 150,000 clones are present, roughly nine tenths being singletons, with the ten largest covering about 5%. The sequencing used peripheral blood, collected on day 0 of AZD1222 vaccination. The receptors were sampled from an adult in good health.

The chain is built from TRBV19 and TRBJ1-1; no clear D gene. Germline V gene data show CDR1 as LNHDA and CDR2 as SQIVND (reference sequence). V lost 7 bases and J 11 bases, leaving 17 bases between the germline ends. This CDR3 comprises 12 residues. CDR3 region: CASTPGPQNAFF. The CDR3 DNA reads TGTGCCAGTACCCCGGGTCCCCAGAACGCTTTCTTT.

The chain is built from TRBV2 and TRBJ2-4, with D unclear. This CDR3 spans 14 amino acids. CDR1 and CDR2 from the germline V gene are SNHLY and FYNNEI. Deletions cut 2 bases from V and 8 bases from J, with 13 bases between. The chain's CDR3 is CASSEWVRGDIQYF. The CDR3 DNA reads as TGTGCCAGCAGTGAATGGGTAAGAGGTGACATTCAGTACTTC.

Written as DNA, the CDR3 is TGTGCCAGCTCACGGGGACTAGCGGGATTGGGGGAGCAGTTCTTC. Protein sequence: CASSRGLAGLGEQFF. The rearrangement links TRBV18 to TRBJ2-1, with 13 nucleotides matching TRBD2. CDR3 length: 15 amino acids. Germline V gene sequence: CDR1 KGHSH, CDR2 LQKENI. Unmatched junction bases numbered 7, after V lost 4 bases and J lost 10 bases.

The rearrangement joins TRBV5-8 to TRBJ1-2, with D possibly matching TRBD1 (5 bases). V was pared by 4 bases and J by 8 bases, with 21 bases between. The CDR3 is 15 amino acids. Germline loops: CDR1 SGHTS, CDR2 YDEGEE. The CDR3 DNA is TGTGCCAGCAGCGGGACCTTGAAGGGGTTTGCAGGCTACACCTTC. It yields the protein CASSGTLKGFAGYTF.

This chain uses TRBV7-2 with TRBJ1-2; 7 bases are shared with TRBD1. CDR1 and CDR2 (germline): SGHTA, FQGNSA. There are 17 residues in the CDR3. With V trimmed by 0 bases and J by 0 bases, 7 bases remained unmatched. The CDR3 loop is CASSLALLGTANYGYTF. DNA for the CDR3: TGTGCCAGCAGCTTAGCGCTTTTGGGGACAGCTAACTATGGCTACACCTTC. The full variable domain, in which reference TRBV7-2 and TRBJ1-2 provide the parts outside the CDR3, is GAGVSQSPSNKVTEKGKDVELRCDPISGHTALYWYRQSLGQGLEFLIYFQGNSAPDKSGLPSDRFSAERTGGSVSTLTIQRTQQEDSAVYLCASSLALLGTANYGYTFGSGTRLTVV.

V and J are TRBV5-5 and TRBJ2-3; 7 bases line up with TRBD2. Germline CDR1 is SGHKS and CDR2 is YYEKEE (reference sequence). The CDR3 spans 14 residues. J was trimmed by 1 base and V by 3 bases; bases with no gene match: 2. The CDR3 DNA reads TGTGCCAGCAGCTGGAGCGGGGGCACAGATACGCAGTATTTT. This encodes CASSWSGGTDTQYF.

This chain links TRBV11-1 with TRBJ2-5; the D gene is possibly TRBD1 (5 bases). From germline, CDR1 is SGHAT and CDR2 FQDESV (reference sequence). Trimming stripped 3 bases from V and 7 bases from J, with 18 bases between. The length of the CDR3 is 15 residues. The DNA for the CDR3 is TGTGCCAGCAGCTTCTCCAGGGCGATAAGAGTGACCCAGTACTTC. Amino acids: CASSFSRAIRVTQYF.

The sample holds a few counts of this clone. The rearrangement joins TRBV5-4 to TRBJ1-3; the match to TRBD1 covers 8 bases. In germline, CDR1 is SGHNT, CDR2 YYREEE (reference sequence). The CDR3 has 16 amino acids. J gave up 0 bases and V 4 bases, and 6 bases lay outside the gene matches. CDR3 protein: CASSGGQGGSGNTIYF. Here the CDR3 DNA reads TGTGCCAGCAGCGGCGGACAGGGAGGCTCTGGAAACACCATATATTTT.

The chain uses TRBV19 and TRBJ1-1; 8 bases map to TRBD1. Per the germline V gene, CDR1 is LNHDA and CDR2 is SQIVND (reference sequence). The CDR3 contains 16 residues. The V and J ends lost 6 bases and 5 bases, in that order; junction bases with no gene match: 14. CDR3 DNA: TGTGCCAGTAGCTCCCCTCTAGGGACAGGTGTAACTGAAGCTTTCTTT. Its protein is CASSSPLGTGVTEAFF.

This sequence joins TRBV2 and TRBJ1-3, with D possibly matching TRBD1 (5 bases). The germline gives CDR1 SNHLY, CDR2 FYNNEI. V was clipped by 4 bases and J by 5 bases, with 12 bases between them. This CDR3 has 14 residues. DNA of the CDR3: TGTGCCAGCAGTGGAGGGGATACTAGAAACACCATATATTTT. It encodes CASSGGDTRNTIYF. The variable domain in full, with the rest retrieved from reference TRBV2 and TRBJ1-3, is EPEVTQTPSHQVTQMGQEVILRCVPISNHLYFYWYRQILGQKVEFLVSFYNNEISEKSEIFDDQFSVERPDGSNFTLKIRSTKLEDSAMYFCASSGGDTRNTIYFGEGSWLTVV.

V is TRBV28 and J is TRBJ1-4; D is ambiguous. The CDR3 consists of 15 residues. Germline V gene lookup returns CDR1 MDHEN and CDR2 SYDVKM. Trimming took off 5 bases at V and 6 bases at J, with 16 bases between the two ends. As DNA, the CDR3 is TGTGCCAGCAGTCCGACCGGGGTTGCCCATGAAAAACTGTTTTTT. As protein: CASSPTGVAHEKLFF.

V is TRBV28 and J is TRBJ1-2; TRBD1 matches 10 bases. The CDR3 spans 15 residues. The junction had 11 bases not matched to a gene; V was cut back by 6 bases and J by 7 bases. CDR1 MDHEN and CDR2 SYDVKM come from the germline V gene. CDR3 DNA: TGTGCCAGCAGGAGGGGGACAGGGGTCCAAAGTGGCTACACCTTC. Amino acids: CASRRGTGVQSGYTF.

The chain is built from TRBV7-2 and TRBJ1-5, with unresolved D. The length of the CDR3 is 16 residues. V was pared by 1 base and J by 2 bases, with 12 bases between. The germline gives CDR1 SGHTA, CDR2 FQGNSA. The DNA of the CDR3 is TGTGCCAGCAGCTTAGACGAGCTTCCCGGCAATCAGCCCCAGCATTTT. The encoded protein is CASSLDELPGNQPQHF.

This clone was found a few times. The chain joins TRBV21-1 to TRBJ2-7; whether TRBD2, the table's D call, matches the DNA was not checked. TRBV21-1 is flagged as a pseudogene. The CDR3 is made up of 15 amino acids. Written as DNA, the CDR3 is TGTGCCAGCAGCAAAGGGGGAGGGAGGGCCAACGAGCAGTACTTC. Its protein is CASSKGGGRANEQYF.

The rearrangement links TRBV11-2 to TRBJ2-3; D tentatively fits TRBD1 or TRBD2 (5 bases each). Germline-derived CDR1 and CDR2 are SGHAT and FQNNGV. With 5 bases removed from V and 2 bases from J, the gap between germline ends came to 17 bases. The CDR3 loop spans 16 amino acids. CDR3 in DNA: TGTGCCAGCAGCCCGAGGGCAGGGACGTTCACAGATACGCAGTATTTT. Translated: CASSPRAGTFTDTQYF.

This chain uses TRBV9 with TRBJ1-4; tentatively, D is TRBD1 (5 bases). V lost 4 bases and J 2 bases, leaving 12 bases between the germline ends. The germline V gene encodes CDR1 SGDLS and CDR2 YYNGEE. The CDR3 length is 15 residues. Written as DNA, the CDR3 is TGTGCCAGCAGCCTAAGGGGAGGGACTAATGAAAAACTGTTTTTT. This gives the protein CASSLRGGTNEKLFF.

This clone was counted a few times. Other DNA variants within this sample encode the same CDR3. This CDR3 is CASSFADTQYF. As DNA, the CDR3 is TGTGCCAGCAGCTTCGCAGATACGCAGTATTTT. The chain is built from TRBV12-3 or TRBV12-4 and TRBJ2-3; unclear D gene. V lost 6 bases and J lost 4, with 5 bases in between. The CDR3 has 11 residues.